This T cell receptor beta chain stems from a study of blood T cell repertoires in COVID-19. For the study at large: The United States, Italy and Spain provided the acute and convalescent COVID-19 samples. From T cells, B-cell-depleted T cells, or PBMCs came the material, which was cDNA or gDNA.

The assay was immunoSEQ multiplex PCR, and TCRdb's table has in-frame clones only and misses some. This table holds about 59,000 clones, around nine tenths found once. J was trimmed by 1 base and V by 6 bases; bases with no gene match: 5. Germline V gives CDR1 LNHDA, CDR2 SQIVND (reference sequence). The CDR3 covers 14 residues. The chain is built from TRBV19 and TRBJ1-1; TRBD1 agrees at 7 bases. The TCR originated in an elderly man with acute or convalescent COVID-19. Input material: peripheral blood. The CDR3 coding sequence is TGTGCCAGTAGCCCCCAGGGGGAGAACACTGAAGCTTTCTTT. Encoded protein: CASSPQGENTEAFF. Drawing the rest from reference TRBV19 and TRBJ1-1, the complete variable domain is DGGITQSPKYLFRKEGQNVTLSCEQNLNHDAMYWYRQDPGQGLRLIYYSQIVNDFQKGDIAEGYSVSREKKESFPLTVTSAQKNPTAFYLCASSPQGENTEAFFGQGTRLTVV.